Listed below are T cell receptor beta chains from one sample, sequenced in a study of cytomegalovirus exposure and HLA in healthy donors. Clones were read by immunoSEQ multiplex PCR, and TCRdb kept only the in-frame ones, dropping some. Here the sample spans fewer than 350,000 clones, 85% to 90% being singletons. Input material: PBMCs. All receptors come from a woman aged 18 to 35 in good health and CMV-seronegative. The CDR3 runs from the conserved cysteine through the conserved F or W. The order of the fields is D gene, V gene, clone size, J gene, CDR3 DNA, CDR3 protein. A D gene is named only where the DNA matches it firmly. For some rows the clone size is stated as once, few or many, or as a class when expanded; others skip it.

TRBD1	TRBV7-6	once	TRBJ2-2	TGTGCCAGCAGCCCAGGGACAGGGGGTCAGGTCAGGGAGCTGTTTTTT	CASSPGTGGQVRELFF
.	TRBV19	.	TRBJ1-1	TGTGCCAGTAAAACCGGCGCGGTCGGGAACACTGAAGCTTTCTTT	CASKTGAVGNTEAFF
.	TRBV6-5	few	TRBJ2-4	TGTGCCAGCAGGTCAGGGGAAGCCAAAAACATTCAGTACTTC	CASRSGEAKNIQYF
TRBD1	TRBV9	.	TRBJ2-7	TGTGCCAGCAGCGTACAGACAGGGTTCTACGAGCAGTACTTC	CASSVQTGFYEQYF
TRBD2	TRBV4-2	.	TRBJ2-3	TGTGCCAGCAGAAGCGGGGGCGACGACTTTTATAGCACAGATACGCAGTATTTT	CASRSGGDDFYSTDTQYF
.	TRBV6-5	once	TRBJ1-3	TGTGCCAGTTCGTCCTCGGGGGGCACTGGAAACACCATATATTTT	CASSSSGGTGNTIYF
.	TRBV30	.	TRBJ2-5	TGTGCCTGGAGTGTTCTTAGGGGGGGCGGGGAGACCCAGTACTTC	CAWSVLRGGGETQYF
.	TRBV4-1	.	TRBJ1-3	TGCGCCAGCAGCCAAGGTATCGCCCTATCTGGAAACACCATATATTTT	CASSQGIALSGNTIYF
.	TRBV9	once	TRBJ1-5	TGTGCCAGCAGCGCGGCGGAATCCCAGCCCCAGCATTTT	CASSAAESQPQHF
.	TRBV7-6	once	TRBJ1-4	TGTGCCAGCAGCTTAAGTCGCAGACTTAATGAAAAACTGTTTTTT	CASSLSRRLNEKLFF
TRBD1	TRBV5-1	.	TRBJ2-1	TGCGCCAGCAGCCACTCTGGACAGGACAATGAGCAGTTCTTC	CASSHSGQDNEQFF
TRBD1	TRBV6-5	.	TRBJ1-5	TGTGCCAGCAGTCAAATGACAGGGGTCAATCAGCCCCAGCATTTT	CASSQMTGVNQPQHF
TRBD1	TRBV5-1	once	TRBJ2-7	TGCGCCAGCAGCTTCACGGGACAGCCGGCCTACGAGCAGTACTTC	CASSFTGQPAYEQYF
.	TRBV7-9	few	TRBJ2-7	TGTGCCAGCAGCTTAGGAGGGAACTACGAGCAGTACTTC	CASSLGGNYEQYF
.	TRBV6-5	.	TRBJ2-7	TGTGCCAGCGACCCGCTGGGGGACTCCGAGCAGTACTTC	CASDPLGDSEQYF
TRBD1	TRBV2	.	TRBJ2-7	TGTGCCAGCAGAGAGGGGGCGTCCCTCTCCTACGAGCAGTACTTC	CASREGASLSYEQYF
TRBD1	TRBV18	.	TRBJ1-1	TGTGCCAGCTCACCCTGGGAGGACAGGAGGGACACTGAAGCTTTCTTT	CASSPWEDRRDTEAFF
TRBD1	TRBV5-4	few	TRBJ1-3	TGTGCCAGCAGCCGGGACAGGGGGCTTGGAAACACCATATATTTT	CASSRDRGLGNTIYF
.	TRBV7-9	.	TRBJ2-7	TGTGCCAGCAGCCAACGGGACACCGCGTACGAGCAGTACTTC	CASSQRDTAYEQYF
.	TRBV2	.	TRBJ1-1	TGTGCCCAAAACTATGGCGGACTCACTGAAGCTTTCTTT	CAQNYGGLTEAFF
TRBD1	TRBV6-1	.	TRBJ2-7	TGTGCCGGCAATGCCGGGACAGGGAGGGAGCAGTACTTC	CAGNAGTGREQYF
TRBD2	TRBV27	.	TRBJ2-2	TGTGCCAGCAGTTTACGGGTCGGGCTAGCGGGGACCACCGGGGAGCTGTTTTTT	CASSLRVGLAGTTGELFF
.	TRBV4-1	.	TRBJ2-3	TGCGCCAGCAGCCGAGGCGGGCAGCGGCGTCCAGGCACAGATACGCAGTATTTT	CASSRGGQRRPGTDTQYF
.	TRBV5-4	.	TRBJ2-1	TGTGCCAGCAGCTTGTTTGTTGGGGCCGGATACAATGAGCAGTTCTTC	CASSLFVGAGYNEQFF
.	TRBV11-2	.	TRBJ1-2	TGTGCCAGCAGCTCCCTTGACAGGTTCTATGGCTACACCTTC	CASSSLDRFYGYTF
.	TRBV5-6	.	TRBJ1-5	TGTGCCAGCAGCGCCTGGACAGCTACTCAGCCCCAGCATTTT	CASSAWTATQPQHF
.	TRBV19	.	TRBJ1-6	TGTGCCAGTAGTATGGGCAGGGTTATAAATTCACCCCTCCACTTT	CASSMGRVINSPLHF
TRBD2	TRBV4-1	.	TRBJ2-2	TGCGCCAGCAGCCAGCTCGGACTAGCGGGGGGGCCGAGGGAGCTGTTTTTT	CASSQLGLAGGPRELFF
.	TRBV29-1	.	TRBJ2-7	TGCAGCGCCGCCGGCCACACAGCAGCCTACGAGCAGTACTTC	CSAAGHTAAYEQYF
TRBD1	TRBV20-1	once	TRBJ2-1	TGCAGTGCTAGAGATCGGACGGGACAGGTCTTC	CSARDRTGQVF
TRBD2	TRBV2	.	TRBJ2-7	TGTGCCAGCAGTGTAACTAGCGGGTATCTTTACGAGCAGTACTTC	CASSVTSGYLYEQYF
.	TRBV10-3	.	TRBJ2-2	TGTGCCATCGTACAGGGGAACACCGGGGAGCTGTTTTTT	CAIVQGNTGELFF
.	TRBV9	.	TRBJ1-2	TGTGCCAGCAGCGCAGAATATTATGGCTACACCTTC	CASSAEYYGYTF
TRBD1	TRBV30	few	TRBJ1-5	TGTGCCTGGACCCGGACAGGGCTGGAGCCCCAGCATTTT	CAWTRTGLEPQHF
TRBD1	TRBV18	.	TRBJ2-7	TGTGCCAGCTCACCACCTTTGGCACAGGGGCACCACGAGCAGTACTTC	CASSPPLAQGHHEQYF
.	TRBV7-9	.	TRBJ1-2	TGTGCCAGCAGCTTAACGTCGAGCGGCCTCCCTAACTATGGCTACACCTTC	CASSLTSSGLPNYGYTF
TRBD1	TRBV5-1	.	TRBJ2-7	TGCGCCAGCAGCCATACAGGGGGCTACTCCTACGAGCAGTACTTC	CASSHTGGYSYEQYF
.	TRBV27	.	TRBJ1-2	TGTGCCAGCAGTTTATCACGGGGGGCTCAGCGGTACACCTTC	CASSLSRGAQRYTF
.	TRBV5-8	.	TRBJ1-3	TGTGCCAGCAGCTTGGATCGGGGCTCTGGAAACACCATATATTTT	CASSLDRGSGNTIYF
.	TRBV7-9	.	TRBJ1-5	TGTTCCAGTCGGAGAGATAGCAATCAGCCCCAGCATTTT	CSSRRDSNQPQHF
.	TRBV12-5	.	TRBJ1-5	TGTGCTAGTAGGAGCGGCAATCAGCCCCAGCATTTT	CASRSGNQPQHF
TRBD1	TRBV19	.	TRBJ1-4	TGTGCCAGTAGTAGGTCCGGGACAGGGAATGAAAAACTGTTTTTT	CASSRSGTGNEKLFF
.	TRBV5-4	.	TRBJ2-3	TGTGCCAGCAGCCCACGGGTCCGCACAGATACGCAGTATTTT	CASSPRVRTDTQYF
TRBD1	TRBV2	.	TRBJ1-2	TGTGCCAGCACCACAACAGGGGTAGGTGGTGGCTACACCTTC	CASTTTGVGGGYTF
TRBD2	TRBV15	.	TRBJ2-2	TGTGCCACCAGCAGAGATCCCCCCGGACTAGCGGGGGCCGGCGGGGAGCTGTTTTTT	CATSRDPPGLAGAGGELFF
.	TRBV2	.	TRBJ1-1	TGTGCCAGCACCGCGGGCCTATTGAACACTGAAGCTTTCTTT	CASTAGLLNTEAFF
.	TRBV10-1	.	TRBJ2-2	TGCGCCAGCAGGTGTCTCCCCACCGGGGAGCTGTTTTTT	CASRCLPTGELFF
TRBD2	TRBV5-4	.	TRBJ2-3	TGTGCCAGCAGCTCGGGGGGGCGGGGGAGTACAGATACGCAGTATTTT	CASSSGGRGSTDTQYF
.	TRBV5-4	.	TRBJ1-2	TGTGCCAGCACCACGACAGGTTATGGCTACACCTTC	CASTTTGYGYTF
TRBD1	TRBV7-3	.	TRBJ1-1	TGTGCCAGCAGCTTACAACAGGGGACAGGGACTGTGAACACTGAAGCTTTCTTT	CASSLQQGTGTVNTEAFF
TRBD1	TRBV5-1	.	TRBJ1-1	TGCGCCAGCAGCAGTACAGGGGCGGGGAACACTGAAGCTTTCTTT	CASSSTGAGNTEAFF
.	TRBV5-4	.	TRBJ1-1	TGTGCCAGCAGCTTGGGCCACACCGACACTGAAGCTTTCTTT	CASSLGHTDTEAFF
.	TRBV7-9	.	TRBJ1-1	TGTGCCAGCAGCCAAGTCGGGACTGAAGCTTTCTTT	CASSQVGTEAFF
TRBD2	TRBV7-3	.	TRBJ2-1	TGTGCCAGCAGCCGAAGCGGGGGTGGATCCTACAATGAGCAGTTCTTC	CASSRSGGGSYNEQFF
.	TRBV5-8	.	TRBJ1-1	TGTGCCAGCAGCTTGGTTAGGGAGGTAGCTGAAGCTTTCTTT	CASSLVREVAEAFF